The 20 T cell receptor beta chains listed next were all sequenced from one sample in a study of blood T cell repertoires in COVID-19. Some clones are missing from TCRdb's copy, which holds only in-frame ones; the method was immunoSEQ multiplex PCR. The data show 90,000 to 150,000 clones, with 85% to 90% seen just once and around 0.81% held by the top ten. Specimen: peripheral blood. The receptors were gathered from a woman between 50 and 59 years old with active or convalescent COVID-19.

The CDR3 here is CASSRSGGSYNEQFF. CDR3 bases: TGTGCCAGCAGCCGTAGCGGGGGCTCCTACAATGAGCAGTTCTTC. This sequence joins TRBV7-3 and TRBJ2-1; 9 positions match TRBD2. The V segment lost 5 bases and the J segment 0 bases; nucleotides outside the gene matches: 2. CDR1 SGHTA and CDR2 FQGTGA come from the germline V gene. This CDR3 is 15 amino acids long.

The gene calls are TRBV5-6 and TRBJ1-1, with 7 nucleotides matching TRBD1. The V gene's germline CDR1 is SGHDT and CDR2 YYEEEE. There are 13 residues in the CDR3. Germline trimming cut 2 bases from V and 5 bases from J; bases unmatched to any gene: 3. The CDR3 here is CASSLQGYTEAFF. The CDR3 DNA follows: TGTGCCAGCAGCTTACAGGGGTATACTGAAGCTTTCTTT.

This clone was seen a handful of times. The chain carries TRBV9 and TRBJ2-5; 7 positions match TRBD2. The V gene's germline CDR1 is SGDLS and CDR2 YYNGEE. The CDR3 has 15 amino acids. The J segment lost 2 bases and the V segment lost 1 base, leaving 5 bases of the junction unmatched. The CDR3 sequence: CASSVSASGQETQYF. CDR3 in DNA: TGTGCCAGCAGCGTATCTGCTAGCGGACAAGAGACCCAGTACTTC.

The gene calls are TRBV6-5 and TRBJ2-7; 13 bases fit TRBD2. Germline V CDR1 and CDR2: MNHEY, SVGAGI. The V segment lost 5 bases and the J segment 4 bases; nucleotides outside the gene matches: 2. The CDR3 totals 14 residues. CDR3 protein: CASSRTSGSYEQYF. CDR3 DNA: TGTGCCAGCAGTCGGACTAGCGGGAGTTACGAGCAGTACTTC.

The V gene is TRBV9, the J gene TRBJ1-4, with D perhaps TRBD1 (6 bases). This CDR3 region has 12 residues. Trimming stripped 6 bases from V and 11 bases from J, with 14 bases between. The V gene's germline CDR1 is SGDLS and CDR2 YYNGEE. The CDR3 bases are TGTGCCAGCACCGCAGGGGATGGGAAACTGTTTTTT. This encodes CASTAGDGKLFF.

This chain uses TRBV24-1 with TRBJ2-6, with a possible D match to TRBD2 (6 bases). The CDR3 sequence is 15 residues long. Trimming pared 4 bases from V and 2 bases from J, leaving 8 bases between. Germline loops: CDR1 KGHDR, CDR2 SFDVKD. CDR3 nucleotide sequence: TGTGCCACCAGTGACCGCGGGGCTGGGGCCAACGTCCTGACTTTC. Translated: CATSDRGAGANVLTF.

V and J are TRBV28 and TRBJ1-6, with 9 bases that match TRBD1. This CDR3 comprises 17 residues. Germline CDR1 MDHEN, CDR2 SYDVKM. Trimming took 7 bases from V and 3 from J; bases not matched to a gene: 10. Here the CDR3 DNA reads TGTGCCAGCACCCGATCCGGACAGGGGAACTATAATTCACCCCTCCACTTT. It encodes CASTRSGQGNYNSPLHF.

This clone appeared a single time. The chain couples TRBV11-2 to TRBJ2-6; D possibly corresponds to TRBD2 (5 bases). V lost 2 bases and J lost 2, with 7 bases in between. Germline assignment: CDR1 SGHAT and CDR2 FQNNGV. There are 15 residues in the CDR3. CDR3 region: CASSLRGTGANVLTF. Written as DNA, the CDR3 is TGTGCCAGCAGCTTACGGGGTACTGGGGCCAACGTCCTGACTTTC.

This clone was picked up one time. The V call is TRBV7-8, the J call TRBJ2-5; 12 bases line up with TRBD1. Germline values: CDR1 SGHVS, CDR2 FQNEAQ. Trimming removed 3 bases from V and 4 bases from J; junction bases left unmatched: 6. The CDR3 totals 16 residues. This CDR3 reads CASSFRGQGAVETQYF. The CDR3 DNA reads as TGTGCCAGCAGCTTTCGGGGACAGGGGGCCGTAGAGACCCAGTACTTC.

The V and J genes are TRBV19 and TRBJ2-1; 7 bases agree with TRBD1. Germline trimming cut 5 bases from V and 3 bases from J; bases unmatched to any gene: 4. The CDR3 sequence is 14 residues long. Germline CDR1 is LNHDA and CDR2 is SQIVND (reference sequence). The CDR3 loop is CASSARDSYNEQFF. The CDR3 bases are TGTGCCAGTAGTGCCAGGGACAGCTACAATGAGCAGTTCTTC.

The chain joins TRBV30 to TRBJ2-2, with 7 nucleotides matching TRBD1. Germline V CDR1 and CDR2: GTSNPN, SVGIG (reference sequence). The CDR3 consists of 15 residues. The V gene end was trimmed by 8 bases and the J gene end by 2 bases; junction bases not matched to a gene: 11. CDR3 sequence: CAMNPGQPNTGELFF. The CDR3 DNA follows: TGTGCCATGAATCCGGGACAGCCCAACACCGGGGAGCTGTTTTTT.

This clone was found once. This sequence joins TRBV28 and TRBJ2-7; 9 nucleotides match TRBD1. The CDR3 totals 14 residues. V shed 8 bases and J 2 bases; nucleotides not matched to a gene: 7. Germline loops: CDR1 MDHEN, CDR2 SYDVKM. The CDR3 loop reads CASDTGTGTYEQYF. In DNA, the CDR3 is TGTGCCAGCGACACCGGGACAGGGACCTACGAGCAGTACTTC.

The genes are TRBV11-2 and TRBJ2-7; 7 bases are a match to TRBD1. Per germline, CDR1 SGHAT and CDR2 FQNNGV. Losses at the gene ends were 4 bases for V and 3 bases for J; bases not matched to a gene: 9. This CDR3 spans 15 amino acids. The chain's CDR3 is CASSSRDRGIYEQYF. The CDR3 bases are TGTGCCAGCAGCTCCCGGGACAGAGGTATCTACGAGCAGTACTTC.

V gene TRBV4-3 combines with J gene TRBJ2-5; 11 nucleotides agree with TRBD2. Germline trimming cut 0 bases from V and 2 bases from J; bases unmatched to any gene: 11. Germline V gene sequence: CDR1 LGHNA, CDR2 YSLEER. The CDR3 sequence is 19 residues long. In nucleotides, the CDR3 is TGCGCCAGCAGCCAAGATACCCCCCTAGCGGGAGGCGGGCAAGAGACCCAGTACTTC. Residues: CASSQDTPLAGGGQETQYF.

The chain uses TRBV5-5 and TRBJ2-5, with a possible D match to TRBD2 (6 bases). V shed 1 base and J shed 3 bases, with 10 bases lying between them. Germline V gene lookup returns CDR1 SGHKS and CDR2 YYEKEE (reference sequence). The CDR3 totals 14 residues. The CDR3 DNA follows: TGTGCCAGCAGCTTGTCTTGGGGGGAAGAGACCCAGTACTTC. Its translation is CASSLSWGEETQYF.

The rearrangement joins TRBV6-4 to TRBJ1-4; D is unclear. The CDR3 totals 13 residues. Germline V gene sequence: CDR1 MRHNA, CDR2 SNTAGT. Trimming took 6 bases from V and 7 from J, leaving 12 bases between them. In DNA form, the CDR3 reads TGTGCCAGCAGCCGCGCCCGGGGTGAAAAACTGTTTTTT. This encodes CASSRARGEKLFF.

The CDR3 coding sequence is TGTGCCAGTACCCTCCGACAGGGGAGGGGTCAGCCCCAGCATTTT. Protein product: CASTLRQGRGQPQHF. The chain employs TRBV19 and TRBJ1-5; TRBD1 matches 8 bases. Germline loops: CDR1 LNHDA, CDR2 SQIVND (reference sequence). The CDR3 length is 15 residues. V shed 7 bases, J shed 6 bases, and the junction held 11 bases outside the gene matches.

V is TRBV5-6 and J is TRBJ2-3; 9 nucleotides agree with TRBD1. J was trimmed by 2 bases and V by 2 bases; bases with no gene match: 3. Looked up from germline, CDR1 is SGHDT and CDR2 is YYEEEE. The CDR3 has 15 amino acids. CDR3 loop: CASSLGTGLTDTQYF. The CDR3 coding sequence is TGTGCCAGCAGCTTAGGGACAGGGCTCACAGATACGCAGTATTTT.

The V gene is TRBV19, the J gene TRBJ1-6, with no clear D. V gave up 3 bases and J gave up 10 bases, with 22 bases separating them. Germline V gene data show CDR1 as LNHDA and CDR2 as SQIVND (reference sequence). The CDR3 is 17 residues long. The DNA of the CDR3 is TGTGCCAGTAGTATGAGGTGGAGGATGGATGGTACCTCACCCCTCCACTTT. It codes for CASSMRWRMDGTSPLHF.

CDR3 sequence reads: CASSKVDRGPKTETQYF. Here the CDR3 DNA reads TGTGCCAGCAGCAAAGTAGACAGGGGGCCGAAGACGGAGACCCAGTACTTC. The chain uses TRBV21-1 and TRBJ2-5; the table's D gene call, TRBD1, was not cross checked with the DNA. TRBV21-1 is annotated as a pseudogene. This CDR3 has 17 residues.